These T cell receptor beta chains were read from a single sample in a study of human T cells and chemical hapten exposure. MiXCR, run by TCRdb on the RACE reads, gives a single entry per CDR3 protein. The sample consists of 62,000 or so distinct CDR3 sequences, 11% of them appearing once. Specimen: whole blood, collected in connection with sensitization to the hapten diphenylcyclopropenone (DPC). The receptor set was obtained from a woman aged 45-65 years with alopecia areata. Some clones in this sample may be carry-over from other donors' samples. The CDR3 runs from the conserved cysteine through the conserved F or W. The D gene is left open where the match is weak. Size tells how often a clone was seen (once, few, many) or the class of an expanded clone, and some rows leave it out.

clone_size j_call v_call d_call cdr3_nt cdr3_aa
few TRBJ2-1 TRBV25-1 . TGTGCCAGCAGTGAATTAGGGGGAAGGAACAATGAGCAGTTCTTC CASSELGGRNNEQFF
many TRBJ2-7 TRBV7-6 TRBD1 TGTGCCAGCAGCTTAGAAGACGACAGGGTGACTGAAGAGCAGTACTTC CASSLEDDRVTEEQYF
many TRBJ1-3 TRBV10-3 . TGTGCCATCAGACCGGGACACGGATTAGTGAGCACCATATATTTT CAIRPGHGLVSTIYF
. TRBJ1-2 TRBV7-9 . TGTGCCAGCAGCCAAGAGGTCTATGGCTACACCTTC CASSQEVYGYTF
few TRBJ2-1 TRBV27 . TGTGCCAGCAGTTTCCCCTCAGGGGTGGGTGAGCAGTTCTTC CASSFPSGVGEQFF
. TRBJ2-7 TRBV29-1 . TGCAGCGTTGGGGGGGTGCCTGACGAGCAGTACTTC CSVGGVPDEQYF
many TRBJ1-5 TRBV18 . TGTGCCAGCTCATCGGCAGGACAGTTAGAGCCCCAGCATTTT CASSSAGQLEPQHF
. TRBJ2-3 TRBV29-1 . TGCAGCGTTGTGGTCCCCCCTACCGGGGATACGCAGTATTTT CSVVVPPTGDTQYF
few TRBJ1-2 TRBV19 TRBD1 TGTGCCAGTAGTACTTCCGGGACAGCTTATGGCTACACCTTC CASSTSGTAYGYTF
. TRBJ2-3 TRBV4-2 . TGTGCCAGCAGCCACGGGGACTCTCTTAGCACAGATACGCAGTATTTT CASSHGDSLSTDTQYF
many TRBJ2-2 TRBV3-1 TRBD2 TGTGCCAGCAGCCAAGAGGGGCTGGCGGGAGGGCCGCGTACCGGGGAGCTGTTTTTT CASSQEGLAGGPRTGELFF
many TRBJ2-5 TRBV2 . TGTGCAACCAACGGGGGAGGGGGAGAGACCCAGTACTTC CATNGGGGETQYF
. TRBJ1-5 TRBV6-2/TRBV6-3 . TGTGCCAGCAGCCCGGGACACCTCTCTGCTGGGGGCAATCAGCCCCAGCATTTT CASSPGHLSAGGNQPQHF
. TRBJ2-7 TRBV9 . TGTGCCAGCAGCGTAGCCCGGGTTCCGGGCGAGCAGTACTTC CASSVARVPGEQYF
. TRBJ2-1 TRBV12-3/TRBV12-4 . TGTGCCAGCAGCCCTTATCGGGCAGGGGGGCACAATGAGCAGTTCTTC CASSPYRAGGHNEQFF
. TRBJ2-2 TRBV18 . TGTGCCAGCGCACGGAGGACCGGGGAGCTGTTTTTT CASARRTGELFF
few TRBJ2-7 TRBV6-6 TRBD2 TGTGCCAGCAGTTTTACTAGCGGGAGGAGGGAGCAGTACTTC CASSFTSGRREQYF
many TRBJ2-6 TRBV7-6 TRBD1 TGTGCCAGCAGCTTAAGGACAGGAGTCTCTGGGGCCAACGTCCTGACTTTC CASSLRTGVSGANVLTF